This T cell receptor beta chain was sequenced for a study of CD8 T cells in ankylosing spondylitis. Only a few counts were recorded for this clonotype. What it binds is not known. TCRdb re-analysed the 5' RACE reads in MiXCR, keeping a single row per CDR3 protein. The sample records 300,000 to 400,000 distinct CDR3 sequences, approximately 15% being singletons. Germline assignment: CDR1 SGHRS and CDR2 YFSETQ. The CDR3 covers 14 residues. After removal of 0 bases from V and 9 bases from J, the junction contained 7 bases not matched to a gene. Study results and caveats: Ankylosing spondylitis blood seemed to carry a telltale TCR beta motif made of roughly 8 highly homologous variants.

Sequencing was performed on blood, either unsorted or a sorted T cell fraction (not recorded which). The clonotype originates from a male donor with ankylosing spondylitis or in good health (not recorded which). The rearrangement uses TRBV5-1 and TRBJ2-7, with 9 bases identical to TRBD1. CDR3 in amino acids: CASSLEATGGAQYF. The CDR3 DNA reads TGCGCCAGCAGCTTGGAGGCTACAGGGGGCGCGCAGTACTTC.